A selection of T cell receptor beta chains follows, all from one sample in a study of blood T cell repertoires in COVID-19. Clones were read by immunoSEQ multiplex PCR, and TCRdb kept only the in-frame ones, dropping some. The table records a few hundred thousand clones, roughly 90% of them present only once. The sequenced material came from peripheral blood. The receptors were gathered from a young man with COVID-19, enrolled during active disease. Each CDR3 is given with its conserved first and last residue. A D gene is named only where the DNA matches it firmly. The listing skips clone size in some rows; elsewhere it reads once, few, many or a size class.

d_gene	abundance	j_gene	v_gene	CDR3aa	CDR3nt
NA	NA	TRBJ2-2	TRBV11-2	CASSRRGTGELFF	TGTGCCAGCAGCCGACGGGGCACCGGGGAGCTGTTTTTT
TRBD1	NA	TRBJ2-5	TRBV5-1	CASSTDRVETQYF	TGCGCCAGCAGCACCGACAGGGTTGAGACCCAGTACTTC
NA	NA	TRBJ2-7	TRBV12-2	CASRLMASGLTYEQYF	TGTGCAAGTCGCCTAATGGCATCCGGACTCACGTACGAGCAGTACTTC
TRBD1	NA	TRBJ1-2	TRBV3-1/TRBV3-2	CASSPKQGHLYGYTF	TGTGCCAGCAGCCCTAAACAGGGGCACCTCTATGGCTACACCTTC
NA	NA	TRBJ1-2	TRBV2	CATLQNKGLYGYTF	TGTGCCACCCTTCAGAACAAAGGACTCTATGGCTACACCTTC
NA	NA	TRBJ1-6	TRBV4-1	CASSQGQGRGVSPLHF	TGCGCCAGCAGCCAAGGGCAGGGGAGAGGTGTATCACCCCTCCACTTT
TRBD2	NA	TRBJ2-5	TRBV4-1	CASSQFSSGVPETQYF	TGCGCCAGCAGCCAGTTTTCTAGCGGGGTGCCAGAGACCCAGTACTTC
TRBD1	NA	TRBJ2-7	TRBV14	CASSQPGQGLYEQYF	TGTGCCAGCAGCCAACCGGGACAGGGGCTTTACGAGCAGTACTTC
NA	NA	TRBJ2-3	TRBV5-6	CASSLIAGKGDTQYF	TGTGCCAGCAGCTTGATCGCGGGGAAGGGGGATACGCAGTATTTT
TRBD2	NA	TRBJ2-1	TRBV11-2	CASSSLAGGLYNEQFF	TGTGCCAGCAGCTCCCTAGCGGGGGGGCTTTACAATGAGCAGTTCTTC
NA	NA	TRBJ2-5	TRBV7-7	CASSLGGGYGSAETQYF	TGTGCTAGCAGCTTAGGAGGGGGTTATGGTAGCGCGGAGACCCAGTACTTC
NA	NA	TRBJ2-1	TRBV7-9	CASSLAPSSYNEQFF	TGTGCCAGCAGCTTAGCCCCCAGCTCCTACAATGAGCAGTTCTTC
TRBD1	NA	TRBJ1-1	TRBV5-5	CASSPGTGNTEAFF	TGTGCCAGCAGCCCCGGGACAGGGAACACTGAAGCTTTCTTT
TRBD2	NA	TRBJ2-3	TRBV4-1	CASSQVMGLAGGDSTDTQYF	TGCGCCAGCAGCCAAGTAATGGGGCTAGCGGGGGGGGATTCCACAGATACGCAGTATTTT
TRBD1	NA	TRBJ2-1	TRBV11-3	CASSFDRDYNEQFF	TGTGCCAGCAGCTTTGACAGGGATTACAATGAGCAGTTCTTC
NA	NA	TRBJ2-2	TRBV6-5	CASRRSVNTGELFF	TGTGCCAGCAGGCGGTCGGTGAACACCGGGGAGCTGTTTTTT
TRBD1	NA	TRBJ1-4	TRBV2	CASSGDRAPNEKLFF	TGTGCCAGCAGTGGGGACAGGGCGCCTAATGAAAAACTGTTTTTT
NA	NA	TRBJ2-1	TRBV6-5	CASRGGGGFYNEQFF	TGTGCCAGCAGGGGAGGGGGGGGCTTTTACAATGAGCAGTTCTTC
TRBD1	NA	TRBJ1-6	TRBV28	CATKERQGAPLHF	TGTGCCACCAAGGAACGACAGGGGGCACCCCTCCACTTT
TRBD2	NA	TRBJ2-1	TRBV29-1	CSVGRGTSPHEQFF	TGCAGCGTTGGGAGAGGGACTAGCCCCCATGAGCAGTTCTTC
TRBD1	NA	TRBJ1-2	TRBV10-3	CAISETGEESGYTF	TGTGCCATCAGTGAGACAGGGGAAGAAAGTGGCTACACCTTC
NA	NA	TRBJ2-4	TRBV5-6	CASSLLEMGLGKNIQYF	TGTGCCAGCAGCTTACTGGAGATGGGTCTAGGCAAAAACATTCAGTACTTC
TRBD2	NA	TRBJ2-3	TRBV9	CASSGLAGGADTQYF	TGTGCCAGCAGTGGACTAGCGGGAGGGGCAGATACGCAGTATTTT
TRBD1	NA	TRBJ2-2	TRBV19	CASRLRDRGFGELFF	TGTGCCAGTAGACTCCGGGACAGGGGGTTTGGGGAGCTGTTTTTT
NA	once	TRBJ2-5	TRBV5-4	CASSLGAQGQETQYF	TGTGCCAGCAGCTTGGGCGCGCAGGGCCAAGAGACCCAGTACTTC
TRBD1	NA	TRBJ1-6	TRBV5-4	CASGTLKQGALSPLHF	TGTGCCAGCGGGACTCTCAAGCAGGGGGCTCTCTCACCCCTCCACTTT
NA	NA	TRBJ2-3	TRBV10-3	CAISESTAGGGNTQYF	TGTGCCATCAGTGAGTCGACGGCAGGGGGAGGAAATACGCAGTATTTT
NA	NA	TRBJ2-5	TRBV7-3	CASSFSGGRDQETQYF	TGTGCCAGCAGCTTTTCTGGGGGGAGAGATCAAGAGACCCAGTACTTC
NA	NA	TRBJ1-1	TRBV6-5	CASSYRGLNTEAFF	TGTGCCAGCAGTTACAGGGGTCTGAACACTGAAGCTTTCTTT
NA	NA	TRBJ1-1	TRBV3-1/TRBV3-2	CASSPFWATGKKRMNTEAFF	TGTGCCAGCAGCCCCTTTTGGGCGACAGGAAAAAAAAGGATGAACACTGAAGCTTTCTTT
NA	NA	TRBJ1-2	TRBV18	CASSPYEVNYGYTF	TGTGCCAGCTCACCCTACGAGGTTAACTATGGCTACACCTTC
TRBD1	NA	TRBJ1-6	TRBV5-5	CASSLGGTGGNSPLHF	TGTGCCAGCAGCTTGGGCGGGACAGGGGGGAATTCACCCCTCCACTTT
NA	NA	TRBJ2-3	TRBV3-1/TRBV3-2	CASSSFGTTDTQYF	TGTGCCAGCAGCTCATTCGGTACCACAGATACGCAGTATTTT
TRBD2	once	TRBJ2-1	TRBV15	CATSRGTKETSGVGGYNEQFF	TGTGCCACCAGCAGAGGGACTAAGGAGACTAGCGGGGTCGGGGGTTACAATGAGCAGTTCTTC
NA	NA	TRBJ1-2	TRBV2	CASRPTNRGYTF	TGTGCCAGCAGGCCTACGAATAGAGGCTACACCTTC
TRBD1	NA	TRBJ2-5	TRBV5-4	CASSLIGTGGKETQYF	TGTGCCAGCAGCTTGATCGGGACAGGGGGAAAAGAGACCCAGTACTTC
NA	NA	TRBJ2-7	TRBV15	CATSRDHGQSYEQYF	TGTGCCACCAGCAGAGACCACGGACAGTCCTACGAGCAGTACTTC
NA	NA	TRBJ2-1	TRBV3-1/TRBV3-2	CASSQAGLGQFF	TGTGCCAGCAGCCAAGCCGGACTTGGGCAGTTCTTC
TRBD2	NA	TRBJ2-2	TRBV28	CASSSAGAGIGELFF	TGTGCCAGCAGTTCGGCGGGAGCGGGTATCGGGGAGCTGTTTTTT
NA	NA	TRBJ1-5	TRBV6-1	CASTELGTRQPQHF	TGTGCCAGCACTGAACTCGGGACACGCCAGCCCCAGCATTTT
TRBD1	NA	TRBJ1-5	TRBV19	CASRGTGDQPQHF	TGTGCCAGTAGGGGGACAGGTGATCAGCCCCAGCATTTT
TRBD1	NA	TRBJ1-1	TRBV18	CASSKEGQGSQFTEAFF	TGTGCCAGCTCAAAGGAAGGACAGGGCTCCCAATTCACTGAAGCTTTCTTT
TRBD1	NA	TRBJ2-3	TRBV30	CAWGQGGADTQYF	TGTGCCTGGGGACAGGGCGGCGCAGATACGCAGTATTTT
TRBD2	NA	TRBJ2-1	TRBV7-8	CASSSWTSYNEQFF	TGTGCCAGCAGCTCGTGGACTAGCTACAATGAGCAGTTCTTC
TRBD1	NA	TRBJ1-4	TRBV7-2	CASSLDRGRAEKLFF	TGTGCCAGCAGCTTGGACAGGGGGCGCGCAGAAAAACTGTTTTTT
NA	few	TRBJ1-1	TRBV5-1	CASSLLQGNTEAFF	TGCGCCAGCAGCTTACTACAGGGAAACACTGAAGCTTTCTTT
TRBD1	NA	TRBJ2-3	TRBV30	CAWAGTGSTDTQYF	TGTGCCTGGGCCGGGACAGGGAGCACAGATACGCAGTATTTT
NA	NA	TRBJ2-1	TRBV7-8	CASSSEADWINNEQFF	TGTGCCAGCAGCTCAGAGGCGGACTGGATCAACAATGAGCAGTTCTTC
TRBD1	NA	TRBJ2-5	TRBV19	CASTRTGQETQYF	TGTGCCAGCACTAGGACAGGGCAAGAGACCCAGTACTTC
TRBD1	NA	TRBJ1-6	TRBV18	CASSRGTGSQNSPLHF	TGTGCCAGCTCACGAGGGACAGGGAGTCAAAATTCACCCCTCCACTTT
NA	NA	TRBJ1-2	TRBV5-1	CASSLLDTNYGYTF	TGCGCCAGCAGCTTGCTCGACACTAACTATGGCTACACCTTC